This T cell receptor (beta chain) was captured in a study of regulatory T cells in long-lasting Graves disease. V lost 7 bases to trimming and J lost 2 bases; unmatched junction nucleotides: 11. The CDR3 has 16 residues. CDR1 and CDR2 (germline): SNHLY, FYNNEI. This clonotype occurred many times. Described time point: persistent/refractory GD, antithyroid drugs over 5 years with positive TRAb. There was RNA extracted from PBMCs, and the TCR library was made from it. According to the study, TCR beta libraries were built with iRepertoire HTBI primers and CDR3-region Arm-PCR. Via MiXCR, TCRdb re-called the multiplex PCR reads, giving one row per CDR3 protein. This table holds fewer than 400,000 distinct CDR3 sequences, around a fifth found once.

The sequence was collected from a female donor with Graves disease. Sequencing was performed on peripheral blood mononuclear cells (PBMCs), taken when the disease was refractory, from a patient treated with antithyroid drugs. The chain employs TRBV2 and TRBJ1-1; 9 nucleotides align to TRBD1. CDR3 sequence: CASTRLRGQGNTEAFF. Written as DNA, the CDR3 is TGTGCCAGCACTAGACTACGGGGACAGGGTAACACTGAAGCTTTCTTT. The variable domain in full, with the rest retrieved from reference TRBV2 and TRBJ1-1, is EPEVTQTPSHQVTQMGQEVILRCVPISNHLYFYWYRQILGQKVEFLVSFYNNEISEKSEIFDDQFSVERPDGSNFTLKIRSTKLEDSAMYFCASTRLRGQGNTEAFFGQGTRLTVV.